This record looks at one TCR beta chain sequence and its context. The target antigen is unknown. UMI-labeled TRB cDNA libraries were prepared by 5' RACE. TCRdb re-called the 5' RACE reads and gives one entry per CDR3 protein, without DNA. Its listing shows some 68,000 distinct CDR3 sequences. This sample is part of a study of CXCR3-negative and CXCR3-positive naive CD8 T cells. Study-wide results and caveats: Higher TRB CDR3 hydrophobicity marked CXCR3-positive naive cells relative to CXCR3-negative naive cells.

The V gene's germline CDR1 is SGHTA and CDR2 FQGTGA. The CDR3 loop spans 15 amino acids. This TCR came from a human donor in good health. Some clones in this sample may be carry-over from other donors' samples. V gene TRBV7-3 combines with J gene TRBJ2-1; checking the TCRdb D call of TRBD2 is not possible without DNA. The specimen was naive CXCR3+ CD8+ T cells from blood. This sample's subset: CD45RO-CCR7+CD27+CD95- naive CD8+ T cells expressing CXCR3 (TNR3+). CDR3 region: CASSLSSGGGNEQFF.